This T cell receptor beta chain appears in the sequencing data of a study of blood T cells in healthy people across ages. Germline lookup yields CDR1 SGHAT and CDR2 FQNNGV. The CDR3 consists of 15 residues. V shed 0 bases and J shed 4 bases, with 12 bases lying between them. In each sample, at least 7 million PBMCs were isolated. The authors ran a second PCR of roughly 6 to 12 cycles using a sample-barcoded 5' primer and a J-beta primer mix. MiXCR was run by TCRdb on the 5' RACE reads, yielding one entry per CDR3 protein. The table lists roughly 1.7 million distinct CDR3 sequences, roughly 30% of them singletons. This clonotype came up a few times.

The clonotype was recovered from a woman in her thirties in good health. The chain has TRBV11-2 and TRBJ1-2, with D unclear. Specimen: blood. The CDR3 DNA reads TGTGCCAGCAGCTTAGAAATCCCGGACCGCTATGGCTACACCTTC. Translated, it gives CASSLEIPDRYGYTF.